The 3 T cell receptor beta chains below all came from one sample that was sequenced in a study of blood T cell repertoires in COVID-19. Method: immunoSEQ multiplex PCR; TCRdb's copy keeps in-frame clones and lacks some. Of tens of thousands of clones in the sample, 75% to 90% were seen once. Sequencing used peripheral blood. The receptor set was obtained from a man aged 60 to 69 with active COVID-19.

CDR3 in DNA: TGTGCCAGCTCACCCCGGGGAGGGTGGTTGCGACTAGCGGGCTACAATGAGCAGTTCTTC. It translates to CASSPRGGWLRLAGYNEQFF. The chain links TRBV18 to TRBJ2-1; 10 nucleotides match TRBD2. CDR1 and CDR2 (germline): KGHSH, LQKENI. The CDR3 extends over 20 amino acids. The junction had 17 bases not matched to a gene; V was cut back by 3 bases and J by 3 bases.

The rearrangement uses TRBV7-2 and TRBJ2-3; TRBD1 is a possible D gene (5 bases). The CDR3 totals 14 residues. Trimming left V 5 bases short and J 2 bases short, with 11 bases between. The germline CDR1 and CDR2 sequences are SGHTA and FQGNSA. CDR3: CASSVTGFTDTQYF. CDR3 DNA sequence: TGTGCCAGCAGCGTAACAGGTTTCACAGATACGCAGTATTTT.

V and J are TRBV18 and TRBJ1-6; D is unresolved. Deletions cut 6 bases from V and 8 bases from J, with 17 bases between. Germline CDR1 is KGHSH and CDR2 is LQKENI. The CDR3 spans 15 residues. In DNA form, the CDR3 reads TGTGCCAGCTCGAGAGAGGCGGCGGGTGATTCACCCCTCCACTTT. Its translation is CASSREAAGDSPLHF.